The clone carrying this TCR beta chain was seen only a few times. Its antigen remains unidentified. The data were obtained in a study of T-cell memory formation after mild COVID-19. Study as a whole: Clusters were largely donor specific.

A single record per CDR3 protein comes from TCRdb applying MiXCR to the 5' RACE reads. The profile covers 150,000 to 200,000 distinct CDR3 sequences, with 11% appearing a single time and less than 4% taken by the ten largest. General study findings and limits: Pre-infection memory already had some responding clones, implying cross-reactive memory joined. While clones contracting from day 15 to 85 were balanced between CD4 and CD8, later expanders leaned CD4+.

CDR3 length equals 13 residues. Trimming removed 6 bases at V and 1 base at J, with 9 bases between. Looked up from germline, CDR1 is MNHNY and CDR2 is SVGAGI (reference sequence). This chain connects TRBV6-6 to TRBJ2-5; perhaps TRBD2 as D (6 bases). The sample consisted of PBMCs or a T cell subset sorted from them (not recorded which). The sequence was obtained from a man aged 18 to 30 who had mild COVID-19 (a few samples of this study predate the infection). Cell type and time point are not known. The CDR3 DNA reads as TGTGCCAGCAGGGGACTCGGCCAAGAGACCCAGTACTTC. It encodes CASRGLGQETQYF.